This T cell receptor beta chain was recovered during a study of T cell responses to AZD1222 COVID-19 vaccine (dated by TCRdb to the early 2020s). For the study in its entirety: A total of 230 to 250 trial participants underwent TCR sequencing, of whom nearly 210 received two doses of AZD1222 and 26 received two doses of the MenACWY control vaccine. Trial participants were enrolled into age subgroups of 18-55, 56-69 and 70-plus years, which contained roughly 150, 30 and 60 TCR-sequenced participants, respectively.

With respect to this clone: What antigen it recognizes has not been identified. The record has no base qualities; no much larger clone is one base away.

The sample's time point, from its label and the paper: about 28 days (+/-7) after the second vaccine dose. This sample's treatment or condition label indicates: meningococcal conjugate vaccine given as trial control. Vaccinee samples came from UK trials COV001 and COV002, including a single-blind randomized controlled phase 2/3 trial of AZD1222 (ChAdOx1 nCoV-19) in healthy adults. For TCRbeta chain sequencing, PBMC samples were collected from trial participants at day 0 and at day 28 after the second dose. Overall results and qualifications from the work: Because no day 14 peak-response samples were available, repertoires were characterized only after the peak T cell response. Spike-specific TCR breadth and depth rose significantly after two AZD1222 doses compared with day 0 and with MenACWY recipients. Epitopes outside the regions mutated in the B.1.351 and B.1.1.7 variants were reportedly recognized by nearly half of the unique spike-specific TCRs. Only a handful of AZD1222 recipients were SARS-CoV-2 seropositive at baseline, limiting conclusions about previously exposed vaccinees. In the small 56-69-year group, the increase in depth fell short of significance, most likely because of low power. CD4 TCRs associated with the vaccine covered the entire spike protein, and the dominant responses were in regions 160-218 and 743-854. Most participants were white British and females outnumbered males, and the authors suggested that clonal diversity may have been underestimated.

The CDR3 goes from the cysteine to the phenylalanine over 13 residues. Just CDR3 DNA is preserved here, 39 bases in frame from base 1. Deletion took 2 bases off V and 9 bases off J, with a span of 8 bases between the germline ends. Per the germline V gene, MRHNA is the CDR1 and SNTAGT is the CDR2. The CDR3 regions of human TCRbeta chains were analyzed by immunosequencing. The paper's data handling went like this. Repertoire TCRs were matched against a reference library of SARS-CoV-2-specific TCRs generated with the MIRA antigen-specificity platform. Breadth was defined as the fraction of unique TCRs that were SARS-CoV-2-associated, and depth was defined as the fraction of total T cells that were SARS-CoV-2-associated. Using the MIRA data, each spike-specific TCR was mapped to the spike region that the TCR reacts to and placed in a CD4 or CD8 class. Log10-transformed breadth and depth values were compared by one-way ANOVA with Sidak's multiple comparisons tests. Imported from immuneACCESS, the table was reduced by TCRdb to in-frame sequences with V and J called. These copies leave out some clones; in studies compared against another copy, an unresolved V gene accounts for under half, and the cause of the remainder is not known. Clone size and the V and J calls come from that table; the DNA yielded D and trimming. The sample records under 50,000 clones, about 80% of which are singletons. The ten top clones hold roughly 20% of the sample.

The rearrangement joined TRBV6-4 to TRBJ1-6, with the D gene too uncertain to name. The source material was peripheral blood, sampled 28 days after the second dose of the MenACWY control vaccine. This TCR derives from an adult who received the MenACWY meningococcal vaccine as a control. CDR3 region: CASSDRAGSPLHF. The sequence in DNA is TGTGCCAGCAGTGACAGGGCTGGTTCACCCCTCCACTTT.